This T cell receptor beta chain was sequenced in a study of blood T cell repertoires in COVID-19 (TCRdb year 2020). Study-wide context: The collaborator samples originated in the United States, Italy and Spain and spanned the acute and convalescent phases of COVID-19. The prospective study material was composed of cDNA or gDNA derived from T cells, B-cell-depleted T cells, or PBMCs. The dataset comprised deeply sampled blood TCRbeta repertoires from subjects exposed to, actively infected with, or recovered from COVID-19. A freely available public database, intended as a resource for researchers studying the immune response to SARS-CoV-2, is where the repertoires were released. Samples were obtained from the ongoing ImmuneRACE study (first 160 participants) and from 1,254 subjects provided by 6 global collaborators. A de-identified subject ID, COVID-19 status, age in years and sex were almost always included in the sample metadata. HLA class I and class II types, where available, came from metadata supplied by the sample provider rather than from assay-based typing.

From its cysteine to its phenylalanine, the CDR3 spans 16 amino acids. Only the CDR3 part of the read is kept: 48 bases, read in frame from the first base. V and J are trimmed by 3 bases and 8 bases, and the gene matches miss 7 bases of the junction. CDR1 and CDR2, per the germline V gene (reference sequence), are LNHDA and SQIVND. The immunoSEQ Assay, a bias-controlled multiplex PCR, was used to amplify TCRbeta CDR3 regions from genomic DNA. Under the source paper's analysis protocol: Within the assay, amplification of reference gene primers was used to estimate how many nucleated cells each sample contained. Sequence reads were collapsed and filtered to measure the absolute abundance of every unique TCRbeta CDR3 rearrangement. For each sample, productive Simpson clonality was calculated as the square root of Simpson's diversity index across productive rearrangements. TCRdb took over this immuneACCESS table, retaining in-frame rearrangements with V and J assigned. Such tables are incomplete; in checked studies, under half of the missing clones stem from an unresolved V gene, and the remainder is unexplained. The DNA was the basis for D and trimming; V, J and clone size are from that table. Recorded for this sample are under 450,000 clones; about four fifths of them occurred a single time. The ten biggest clones cover about 1.2% of the sample.

The collaborating institutions used their own protocols to collect whole blood in K2EDTA tubes. For TCRbeta analysis, collaborators shipped samples as frozen whole blood, isolated PBMCs, or DNA extracted from either of those sample types. The full study reports these points: The amount of clinical and demographic metadata varied by source and participant and was provided uncurated.

Points on this clone: Its antigen remains undetermined. No qualities accompany the bases; no much larger clone lies one base away.

The V and J genes are TRBV19 and TRBJ1-6; 10 of the junction bases match TRBD1. Sequencing input: peripheral blood. This clonotype was sampled from a human donor with acute or convalescent COVID-19. The donor label of this sample is uncertain. The CDR3 corresponds to CASSIRTGTGDSPLHF. The nucleotide sequence is TGTGCCAGTAGTATTAGGACCGGGACAGGGGATTCACCCCTCCACTTT.